The clone carrying this TCR beta chain was detected a few times. The V end lost 0 bases, the J end lost 6 bases, and 14 bases lay between the germline ends. The CDR3 has 15 residues. From germline, CDR1 is SGHTA and CDR2 FQGNSA. The data derive from a study of control samples from healthy donors and cancer patients. Produced via immunoSEQ multiplex PCR; TCRdb's table is partial and in-frame only. The table records about 170,000 clones, about 93% of them present only once. V and J are TRBV7-2 and TRBJ1-2; D is unclear. Material: blood. This sequence originates from a woman aged 60-75 years in good health. Here the CDR3 reads CASSLAEAGWNGYTF. CDR3 sequence (DNA): TGTGCCAGCAGCTTAGCGGAAGCGGGGTGGAATGGCTACACCTTC. Filled out from reference TRBV7-2 and TRBJ1-2, the complete variable domain reads GAGVSQSPSNKVTEKGKDVELRCDPISGHTALYWYRQSLGQGLEFLIYFQGNSAPDKSGLPSDRFSAERTGGSVSTLTIQRTQQEDSAVYLCASSLAEAGWNGYTFGSGTRLTVV.